This entry describes one T cell receptor beta chain. Its antigen is not known. The source of the sample is a study of OX40 agonist ivuxolimab in advanced cancers. Study in general: Patient treatment consisted of intravenous ivuxolimab administration every 2 weeks at 0.01 to 10 mg/kg. Whole-study results and caveats: Among T cells, CD8+ cells averaged more expanded clones than CD4+ cells.

Generated by immunoSEQ multiplex PCR, the TCRdb table keeps only in-frame clones and is missing some. The profile covers around 77,000 clones, with around nine tenths appearing a single time and about 5.5% taken by the ten largest. The CDR3 length is 13 residues. Germline-derived CDR1 and CDR2 are MNHEY and SVGAGI. V was pared by 2 bases and J by 6 bases, with 9 bases between. The chain uses TRBV6-5 and TRBJ2-3; unclear D gene. The specimen comprised CD4+ or CD8+ T cells sorted from blood, sampled in a trial of the OX40 agonist ivuxolimab. The receptor was derived from an adult with an advanced solid tumor such as melanoma, head and neck, liver or kidney cancer. The CDR3 DNA follows: TGTGCCAGCAGTTACCTCGGAGTGGATACGCAGTATTTT. It translates to CASSYLGVDTQYF.